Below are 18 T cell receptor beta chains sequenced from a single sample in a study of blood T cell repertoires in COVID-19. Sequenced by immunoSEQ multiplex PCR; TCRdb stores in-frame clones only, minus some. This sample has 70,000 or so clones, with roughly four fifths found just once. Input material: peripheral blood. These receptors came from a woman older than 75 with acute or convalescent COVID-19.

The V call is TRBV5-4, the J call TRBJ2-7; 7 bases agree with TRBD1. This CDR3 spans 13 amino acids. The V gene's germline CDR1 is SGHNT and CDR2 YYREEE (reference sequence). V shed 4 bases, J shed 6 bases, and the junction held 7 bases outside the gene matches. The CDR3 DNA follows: TGTGCCAGCAGCAACAGGGACAGAGGCGAGCAGTACTTC. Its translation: CASSNRDRGEQYF.

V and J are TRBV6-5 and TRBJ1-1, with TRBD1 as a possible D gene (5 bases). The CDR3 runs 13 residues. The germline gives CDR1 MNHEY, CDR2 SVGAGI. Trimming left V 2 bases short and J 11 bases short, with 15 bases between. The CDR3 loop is CASSYGAGGMAFF. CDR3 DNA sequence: TGTGCCAGCAGTTACGGTGCGGGGGGGATGGCTTTCTTT.

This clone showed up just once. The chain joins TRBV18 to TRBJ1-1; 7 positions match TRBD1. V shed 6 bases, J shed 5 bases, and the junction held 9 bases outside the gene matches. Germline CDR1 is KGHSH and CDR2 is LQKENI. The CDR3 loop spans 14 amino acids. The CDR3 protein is CASSAGTDRTEAFF. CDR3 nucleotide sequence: TGTGCCAGCTCTGCCGGGACAGATCGAACTGAAGCTTTCTTT.

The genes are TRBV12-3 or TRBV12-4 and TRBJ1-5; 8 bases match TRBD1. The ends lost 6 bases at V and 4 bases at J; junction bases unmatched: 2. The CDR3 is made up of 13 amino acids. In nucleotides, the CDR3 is TGTGCCAGCAGGGACAGGGTAAATCAGCCCCAGCATTTT. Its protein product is CASRDRVNQPQHF.

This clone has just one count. The CDR3 DNA is TGTGCCAGCAGGGGACAGGGCCAAGAGACCCAGTACTTC. Protein: CASRGQGQETQYF. The chain carries TRBV6-5 and TRBJ2-5; 9 nucleotides match TRBD1. The CDR3 consists of 13 residues. V dropped 6 bases and J dropped 1; count of bases not matched to a gene: 0. Looked up from germline, CDR1 is MNHEY and CDR2 is SVGAGI.

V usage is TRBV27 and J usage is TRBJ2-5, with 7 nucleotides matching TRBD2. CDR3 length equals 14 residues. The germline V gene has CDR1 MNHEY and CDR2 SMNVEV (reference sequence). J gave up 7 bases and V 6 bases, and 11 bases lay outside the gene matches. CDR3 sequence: CASRPPGGKWTQYF. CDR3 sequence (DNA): TGTGCCAGCAGGCCCCCCGGGGGGAAGTGGACCCAGTACTTC.

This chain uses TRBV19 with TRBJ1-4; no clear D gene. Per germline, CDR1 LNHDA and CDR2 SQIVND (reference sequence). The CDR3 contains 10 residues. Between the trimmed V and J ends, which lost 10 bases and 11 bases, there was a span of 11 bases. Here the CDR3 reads CATQGGKLFF. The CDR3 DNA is TGTGCCACCCAAGGAGGGAAACTGTTTTTT.

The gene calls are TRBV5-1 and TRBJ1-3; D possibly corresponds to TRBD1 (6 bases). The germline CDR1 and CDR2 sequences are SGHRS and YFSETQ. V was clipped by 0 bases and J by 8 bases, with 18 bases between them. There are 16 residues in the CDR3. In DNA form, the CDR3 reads TGCGCCAGCAGCTTGGAGGACAGCCGAGCCGGGGACACCATATATTTT. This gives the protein CASSLEDSRAGDTIYF.

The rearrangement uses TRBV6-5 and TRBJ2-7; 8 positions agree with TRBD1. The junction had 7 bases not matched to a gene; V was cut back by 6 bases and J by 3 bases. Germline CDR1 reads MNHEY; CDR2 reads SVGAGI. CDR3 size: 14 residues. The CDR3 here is CASRRTGTHYEQYF. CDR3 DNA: TGTGCCAGCAGACGGACAGGGACCCACTACGAGCAGTACTTC.

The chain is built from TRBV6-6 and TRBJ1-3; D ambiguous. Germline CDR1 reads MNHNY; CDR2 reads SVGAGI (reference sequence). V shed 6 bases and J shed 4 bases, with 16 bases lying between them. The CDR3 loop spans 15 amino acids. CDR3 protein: CASSGRRGYGNTIYF. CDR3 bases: TGTGCCAGCAGCGGAAGACGAGGGTACGGAAACACCATATATTTT.

DNA for the CDR3: TGTGCCAGCAGTACTCAGACAGGGGGCAACACTGAAGCTTTCTTT. This encodes CASSTQTGGNTEAFF. The chain links TRBV27 to TRBJ1-1; TRBD1 aligns across 10 bases. The V and J ends lost 5 bases and 2 bases, in that order; junction bases with no gene match: 5. Looked up from germline, CDR1 is MNHEY and CDR2 is SMNVEV (reference sequence). The CDR3 sequence is 15 residues long.

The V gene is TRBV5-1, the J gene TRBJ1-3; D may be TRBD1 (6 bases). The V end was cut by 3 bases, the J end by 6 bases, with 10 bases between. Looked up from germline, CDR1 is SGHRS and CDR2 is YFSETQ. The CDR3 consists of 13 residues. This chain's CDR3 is CASSSQGENTIYF. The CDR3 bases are TGCGCCAGCAGCTCACAGGGTGAAAACACCATATATTTT.

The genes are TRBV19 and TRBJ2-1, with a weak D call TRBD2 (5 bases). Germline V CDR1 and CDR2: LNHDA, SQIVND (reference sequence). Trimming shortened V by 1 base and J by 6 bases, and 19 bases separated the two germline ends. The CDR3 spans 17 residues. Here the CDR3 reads CASSIAVVRLEGNEQFF. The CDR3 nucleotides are TGTGCCAGTAGTATAGCGGTTGTCAGATTAGAGGGCAATGAGCAGTTCTTC. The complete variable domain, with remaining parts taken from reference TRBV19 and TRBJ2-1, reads DGGITQSPKYLFRKEGQNVTLSCEQNLNHDAMYWYRQDPGQGLRLIYYSQIVNDFQKGDIAEGYSVSREKKESFPLTVTSAQKNPTAFYLCASSIAVVRLEGNEQFFGPGTRLTVL.

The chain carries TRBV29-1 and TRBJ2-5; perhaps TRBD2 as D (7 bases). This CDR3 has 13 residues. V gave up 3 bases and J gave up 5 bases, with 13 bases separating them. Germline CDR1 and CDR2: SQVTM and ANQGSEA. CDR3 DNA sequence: TGCAGCGTTGACGAGGGGGGGGAGGAGACCCAGTACTTC. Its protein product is CSVDEGGEETQYF.

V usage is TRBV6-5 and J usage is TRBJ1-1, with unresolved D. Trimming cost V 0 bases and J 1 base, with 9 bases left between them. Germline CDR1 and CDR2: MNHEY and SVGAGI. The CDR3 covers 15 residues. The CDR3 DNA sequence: TGTGCCAGCAGTTACTCGAGAGCTACGAACACTGAAGCTTTCTTT. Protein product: CASSYSRATNTEAFF.

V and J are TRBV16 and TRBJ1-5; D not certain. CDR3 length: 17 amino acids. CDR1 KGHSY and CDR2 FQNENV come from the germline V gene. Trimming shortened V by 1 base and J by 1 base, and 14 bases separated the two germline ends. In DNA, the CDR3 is TGTGCCAGCAGCCAATATGCGGGGAAGGGCAGCAATCAGCCCCAGCATTTT. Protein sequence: CASSQYAGKGSNQPQHF.

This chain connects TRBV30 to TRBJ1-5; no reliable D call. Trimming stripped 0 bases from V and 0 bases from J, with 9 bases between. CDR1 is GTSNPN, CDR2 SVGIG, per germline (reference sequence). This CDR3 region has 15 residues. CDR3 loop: CAWSVPASSNQPQHF. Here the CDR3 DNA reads TGTGCCTGGAGTGTACCCGCCAGTAGCAATCAGCCCCAGCATTTT.

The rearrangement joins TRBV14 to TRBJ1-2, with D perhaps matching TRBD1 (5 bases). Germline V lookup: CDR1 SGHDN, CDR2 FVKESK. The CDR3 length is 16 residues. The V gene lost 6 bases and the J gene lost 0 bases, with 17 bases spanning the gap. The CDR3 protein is CASSHRGFPANYGYTF. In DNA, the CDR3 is TGTGCCAGCAGTCATAGGGGATTTCCAGCTAACTATGGCTACACCTTC.